The 8 T cell receptor beta chains presented below share a single source sample, sequenced in a study of blood T cells in healthy people across ages. Combining a sample-barcoded 5' primer with a J-beta primer mix, a second PCR ran for about 6 to 12 cycles. TCRdb analysed the 5' RACE reads with MiXCR anew, one entry per CDR3 protein. The sample gives about 620,000 distinct CDR3 sequences, 45% to 60% of which show up once; around an eighth is in the top ten. The sample was blood. The receptors come from an elderly woman in good health.

The chain recombines TRBV12-3 or TRBV12-4 with TRBJ2-2; the D is unclear. CDR3 size: 13 residues. The V end lost 1 base, the J end lost 7 bases, and 7 bases lay between the germline ends. In nucleotides, the CDR3 is TGTGCCAGCAGTTTAGTGTGGGACGGGGAGCTGTTTTTT. It is translated as CASSLVWDGELFF.

The chain has TRBV11-2 and TRBJ2-5, with D perhaps TRBD2 (6 bases). CDR1 is SGHAT and CDR2 is FQNNGV in the germline V gene. V shed 1 base and J shed 5 bases, with 14 bases lying between them. The CDR3 loop spans 15 amino acids. The CDR3 spells CASSLVAFRGETQYF. The CDR3 region has the DNA TGTGCCAGCAGCTTAGTAGCCTTCCGGGGGGAGACCCAGTACTTC.

To note about this clonotype: A much larger clone differs from this one at a single base, so this may be a read error. The chain carries TRBV7-8 and TRBJ2-1; 9 nucleotides match TRBD2. Germline values: CDR1 SGHVS, CDR2 FQNEAQ. Losses at the gene ends were 4 bases for V and 3 bases for J; bases not matched to a gene: 7. The length of the CDR3 is 16 residues. CDR3 loop: CASSYSERGVYNEQFF. CDR3 DNA sequence: TGTGCCAGCAGCTACTCGGAGCGGGGGGTCTACAATGAGCAGTTCTTC.

This chain connects TRBV27 to TRBJ2-1; 8 bases align to TRBD2. The CDR3 is 15 residues long. Germline trimming cut 3 bases from V and 7 bases from J; bases unmatched to any gene: 8. The germline V gene encodes CDR1 MNHEY and CDR2 SMNVEV (reference sequence). The CDR3 DNA reads TGTGCCAGCAGTTTCCGGGGGGGGGCCTCTAATGAGCAGTTCTTC. Its protein product is CASSFRGGASNEQFF.

As concerns this clonotype: At one end, the junction sequence differs from germline, possibly due to a read error. The gene calls are TRBV6-5 and TRBJ2-3; D might be TRBD1 or TRBD2, each matching 6 bases. Germline CDR1 reads MNHEY; CDR2 reads SVGAGI. This CDR3 has 17 residues. The CDR3 here is CASSYSGGVGGTETQYF. Written as DNA, the CDR3 is TGTGCCAGCAGTTACTCGGGCGGGGTTGGGGGCACAGAGACGCAGTATTTT.

V gene TRBV3-1 combines with J gene TRBJ1-1, with a possible D match to TRBD1 (5 bases). V was clipped by 0 bases and J by 6 bases, with 14 bases between them. Germline V gene sequence: CDR1 LGHDT, CDR2 YNNKEL (reference sequence). CDR3 size: 15 residues. CDR3 bases: TGTGCCAGCAGCCAAGATACAAGGGGCGCATCTGAAGCTTTCTTT. It translates to CASSQDTRGASEAFF.

The chain recombines TRBV5-1 with TRBJ2-3; 9 nucleotides agree with TRBD2. The CDR3 spans 16 residues. The V segment lost 6 bases and the J segment 2 bases; nucleotides outside the gene matches: 10. CDR1 SGHRS and CDR2 YFSETQ come from the germline V gene. The CDR3 spells CASNPSGVALTDTQYF. In DNA, the CDR3 is TGCGCCAGCAACCCTAGCGGGGTCGCCCTCACAGATACGCAGTATTTT.

A remark on this clonotype: At one boundary the junction diverges from the germline segment, which might be a read error. The chain couples TRBV4-2 to TRBJ1-5; 7 bases are a match to TRBD1. The CDR3 covers 16 residues. Germline V gene data show CDR1 as LGHNA and CDR2 as YNFKEQ. This CDR3 is CTSSQDTGAGNQPQHF. The CDR3 region has the DNA TGTACCAGCAGCCAAGATACAGGGGCAGGCAATCAGCCCCAGCATTTT.